What follows are 7 T cell receptor beta chains derived from one specimen sequenced in a study of control samples from healthy donors and cancer patients. This table comes from immunoSEQ multiplex PCR, and its TCRdb copy is limited to in-frame clones, with some not included. The sample has some 220,000 clones, roughly 94% seen once. The specimen was blood. These receptors all come from a man aged 45-60 years in good health.

The chain couples TRBV3-1 (or the pseudogene TRBV3-2) to TRBJ1-5; 11 positions agree with TRBD1. Unmatched junction bases numbered 7, after V lost 4 bases and J lost 8 bases. The CDR3 has 15 amino acids. Germline CDR1 reads LGHDT; CDR2 reads YNNKEL (reference sequence). This CDR3 reads CASSRLGTGGEPQHF. The CDR3 DNA reads TGTGCCAGCAGCCGCCTAGGGACAGGGGGGGAGCCCCAGCATTTT.

The chain uses TRBV6-2 or TRBV6-3 and TRBJ2-5; possibly TRBD2 for D (5 bases). With 4 bases removed from V and 5 bases from J, the gap between germline ends came to 14 bases. The CDR3 has 14 residues. Germline lookup yields CDR1 MNHEY and CDR2 SVGEGT. CDR3 amino acids: CASSFGRGGETQYF. CDR3 coding DNA: TGTGCCAGCAGTTTCGGACGGGGTGGGGAGACCCAGTACTTC.

This chain connects TRBV7-6 to TRBJ1-3; 7 bases are a match to TRBD1. This CDR3 is built from 15 residues. V shed 0 bases and J 4 bases; nucleotides not matched to a gene: 3. In germline, CDR1 is SGHVS, CDR2 FNYEAQ. As DNA, the CDR3 is TGTGCCAGCAGCTTAGCGCGGACAGGAGGAAACACCATATATTTT. Protein product: CASSLARTGGNTIYF.

This clone showed up just once. Different DNA sequences within this sample yield the same CDR3. The chain has TRBV3-1 (or the pseudogene TRBV3-2) and TRBJ2-1; 11 nucleotides agree with TRBD2. J was trimmed by 10 bases and V by 3 bases; bases with no gene match: 5. The germline CDR1 and CDR2 sequences are LGHDT and YNNKEL (reference sequence). This CDR3 region has 14 residues. For the CDR3, the DNA is TGTGCCAGCAGCCACCTAGCGGGGGGACGGGAGCAGTTCTTC. Translating it yields CASSHLAGGREQFF.

This chain links TRBV3-1 (or the pseudogene TRBV3-2) with TRBJ2-7; 9 bases are shared with TRBD1. Germline V gene sequence: CDR1 LGHDT, CDR2 YNNKEL (reference sequence). V trimming: 2 bases; J trimming: 2 bases; junction bases outside the gene matches: 4. The length of the CDR3 is 15 residues. The CDR3 bases are TGTGCCAGCAGCCAACCGGACAGGGGACCCTACGAGCAGTACTTC. Protein sequence: CASSQPDRGPYEQYF.

The gene calls are TRBV5-1 and TRBJ2-5; TRBD1 is a possible D gene (5 bases). Trimming removed 5 bases from V and 1 base from J, with 9 bases in between. The germline gives CDR1 SGHRS, CDR2 YFSETQ. There are 13 residues in the CDR3. CDR3 protein: CASRLGVQETQYF. The DNA of the CDR3 is TGCGCCAGCAGATTAGGGGTCCAAGAGACCCAGTACTTC.

This sequence joins TRBV7-3 and TRBJ2-7; TRBD1 aligns across 8 bases. This CDR3 is built from 13 residues. V gave up 5 bases and J gave up 5 bases; unmatched junction bases: 5. Germline assignment: CDR1 SGHTA and CDR2 FQGTGA. The DNA for the CDR3 is TGTGCCAGCAGCACCACAGGGGGAAACGAGCAGTACTTC. This sequence encodes CASSTTGGNEQYF.